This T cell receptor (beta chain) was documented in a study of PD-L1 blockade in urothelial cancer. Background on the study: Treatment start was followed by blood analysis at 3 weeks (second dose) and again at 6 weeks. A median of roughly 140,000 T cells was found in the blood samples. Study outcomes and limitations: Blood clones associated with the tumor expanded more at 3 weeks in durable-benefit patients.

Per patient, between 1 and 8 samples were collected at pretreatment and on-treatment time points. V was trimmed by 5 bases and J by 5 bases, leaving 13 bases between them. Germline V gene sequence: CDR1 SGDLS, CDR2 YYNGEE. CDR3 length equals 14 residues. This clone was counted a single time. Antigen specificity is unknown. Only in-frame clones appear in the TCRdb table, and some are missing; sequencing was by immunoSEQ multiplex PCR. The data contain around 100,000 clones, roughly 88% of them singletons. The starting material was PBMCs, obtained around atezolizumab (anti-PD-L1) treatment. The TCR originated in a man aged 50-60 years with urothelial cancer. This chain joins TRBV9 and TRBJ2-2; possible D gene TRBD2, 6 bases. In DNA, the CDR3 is TGTGCCAGCAGTGTTAGCGGAGGAACCGGGGAGCTGTTTTTT. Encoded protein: CASSVSGGTGELFF.